This T cell receptor (beta chain) was sequenced in a study of cytomegalovirus exposure and HLA in healthy donors. As to this clone: Its matching antigen is unknown.

The PCR ran on 60 Vbeta and 13 Jbeta primers. TCRdb's copy holds only in-frame clones and misses some; the assay was immunoSEQ multiplex PCR. The sample carries over 80,000 clones, 73% recorded once. Regarding the study as a whole: The study listed around 150 cytomegalovirus-associated TCR beta chains. Segments of the TCR beta V type were, in most cases, productive about 90% or about 30% of the time in an earlier analysis. Among TCR beta chains of equal frequency, HLA-associated ones were more clonally expanded in a later analysis. In a later analysis, specific HLA alleles were associated with about 18,000 TCR beta sequences at a 0.05 false discovery rate.

Germline CDR1 is SEHNR and CDR2 is FQNEAQ (reference sequence). V was clipped by 0 bases and J by 3 bases, with 12 bases between them. This CDR3 region has 15 residues. This receptor was identified in a man between 40 and 49 years old in good health and CMV-seronegative. Sequenced material: PBMCs. The rearrangement uses TRBV7-9 and TRBJ2-7; TRBD2 is a possible D gene (6 bases). The CDR3 protein is CASSLATGSFYEQYF. The CDR3, as DNA: TGTGCCAGCAGCTTAGCCACCGGGAGCTTCTACGAGCAGTACTTC.